This T cell receptor (beta chain) was recorded in a study of blood T cell repertoires in COVID-19. Original handling: Researchers report that nucleated cell counts were estimated from reference gene primer amplification. This table comes from immunoSEQ multiplex PCR, and its TCRdb copy is limited to in-frame clones, with some not included. That table furnishes V, J and clone size, whereas the DNA furnished D and trimming. The repertoire holds 100,000 or so clones, with about 75% as singletons. CDR3 length equals 14 residues. The germline V and J ends were trimmed by 2 bases and 0 bases, with 7 bases remaining between them. The V gene's germline CDR1 is MNHNY and CDR2 SVGAGI (reference sequence).

The TCR was taken from a woman in her 70s with acute or convalescent COVID-19. The V call is TRBV6-6, the J call TRBJ2-5; D might be TRBD1 (6 bases). The sample taken for sequencing was peripheral blood. Written as DNA, the CDR3 is TGTGCCAGCAGTTACGGACAGTACCAAGAGACCCAGTACTTC. Its protein product is CASSYGQYQETQYF.